The present entry profiles one T cell receptor (beta chain) with its context. The antigen is undetermined. This entry belongs to a study of response to subunit inactivated influenza vaccine. This CDR3 is built from 14 residues. Deletions cut 5 bases from V and 1 base from J, with 9 bases between. Study-wide results and limits: Each seasonal flu vaccination may recruit only limited new T cells, authors suggested.

TCRdb reprocessed the RT-PCR reads with MiXCR, giving one entry per CDR3 protein. The sample includes about 800,000 distinct CDR3 sequences, about 20% of them seen just once. This TCR came from a man aged 50-59 years who received an inactivated influenza vaccine. The chain couples TRBV12-3 or TRBV12-4 to TRBJ1-5; D not certain. The sequences come from PBMCs from blood, collected 4 to 6 days after vaccination. Here the CDR3 DNA reads TGTGCCAGCAGTAAGGGCGTAAGCAATCAGCCCCAGCATTTT. Its protein product is CASSKGVSNQPQHF.